Listed below are T cell receptor beta chains from one sample, sequenced in a study of blood T cell repertoires in COVID-19. Sequencing was performed with immunoSEQ multiplex PCR; in TCRdb, only in-frame clones are kept and a portion is missing. This sample has about 80,000 clones, with 60% to 85% found just once. Sequenced sample: peripheral blood. The receptors derive from a human donor in a cohort sampled during active COVID-19. The CDR3 runs from the conserved cysteine through the conserved F or W. The order of the fields is CDR3 DNA, CDR3 protein, V gene, D gene, J gene, clone size. A D gene is named only where the DNA matches it firmly. A row's size may be missing; if present it is once, few, many or a size class.

TGTGCCAGCAGTTTTTTGGCGTACGGGGATCAGCCCCAGCATTTT,CASSFLAYGDQPQHF,TRBV27,.,TRBJ1-5,few
TGTGCCAGCCGGACTAGCGGAGGAACAGATACGCAGTATTTT,CASRTSGGTDTQYF,TRBV27,TRBD2,TRBJ2-3,.
TGTGCCACCAGCAGAGCTCCAGGGGTCAGAGAGACCCAGTACTTC,CATSRAPGVRETQYF,TRBV15,.,TRBJ2-5,.
TGCAGTGCTAGTGGGACAGAGAACGGTCAGCCCCAGCATTTT,CSASGTENGQPQHF,TRBV20-1,TRBD1,TRBJ1-5,.
TGTGCCACCAGCAGAGATGGAATGGAAGGGAGTTTTTACAATGAGCAGTTCTTC,CATSRDGMEGSFYNEQFF,TRBV15,.,TRBJ2-1,.
TGTGCCAGCAGGACCGGGGGCCAAGAGACCCAGTACTTC,CASRTGGQETQYF,TRBV6-5,.,TRBJ2-5,.
TGTGCCAGCAGCTTGGGACAGAGCTCTGGAAACACCATATATTTT,CASSLGQSSGNTIYF,TRBV7-9,TRBD1,TRBJ1-3,.
TGTGCCAGCAGCTCCTCCCGGGTCTCCCCCACCGGGGAGCTGTTTTTT,CASSSSRVSPTGELFF,TRBV7-9,.,TRBJ2-2,few
TGTGCCATCAGTGAGTCTGCCCCAGGGGGACAGGTGAACACTGAAGCTTTCTTT,CAISESAPGGQVNTEAFF,TRBV10-3,TRBD1,TRBJ1-1,few
TGTGCCAGCAGCGTCGCGGGGGGCCCGATTGAGCAGTACTTC,CASSVAGGPIEQYF,TRBV9,TRBD2,TRBJ2-7,.
TGCGCCAGCAGCCAAAGGACTAGCGGGGAAACGAGCACGCAGTATTTT,CASSQRTSGETSTQYF,TRBV4-1,TRBD2,TRBJ2-3,.
TGTGCCAGCAGGAGCGGACTAGCGGGAGTACTTTTCCAAGAGACCCAGTACTTC,CASRSGLAGVLFQETQYF,TRBV2,TRBD2,TRBJ2-5,.
TGTGCCACCAGTGAGCACAGGGGTTGGACCGGGGAGCTGTTTTTT,CATSEHRGWTGELFF,TRBV24-1,TRBD1,TRBJ2-2,.
TGTGCCAGCAGCTTGGCGGACAGCCCCAATCAGCCCCAGCATTTT,CASSLADSPNQPQHF,TRBV5-6,.,TRBJ1-5,.
TGTGCCAGCAGTGTATTCCCCAGGGGGGCGGTAAAAAACACTGAAGCTTTCTTT,CASSVFPRGAVKNTEAFF,TRBV6-1,TRBD1,TRBJ1-1,few
TGTGCCAGTAGTTACGGGGTAAACACTGAAGCTTTCTTT,CASSYGVNTEAFF,TRBV19,.,TRBJ1-1,.
TGTGCCAGCAGCTTAGTCCGACAGGCAAGGGCCGAGCAGTACTTC,CASSLVRQARAEQYF,TRBV5-8,.,TRBJ2-7,.
TGTGCCAGCTCCCCCCCGGACAGGGGATTCTACGAGCAGTACTTC,CASSPPDRGFYEQYF,TRBV18,TRBD1,TRBJ2-7,.
TGTGCCAGCAGCTTGGCCGGGACAGGAGTACCCTTACAAGAGACCCAGTACTTC,CASSLAGTGVPLQETQYF,TRBV5-6,TRBD1,TRBJ2-5,.
TGTGCCAGCAGCTGGGGACAGGGGATCAACACTGAAGCTTTCTTT,CASSWGQGINTEAFF,TRBV5-4,TRBD1,TRBJ1-1,.
TGTGCCAAATCGGCTCCGGGGAAAGCTAATGAAAAACTGTTTTTT,CAKSAPGKANEKLFF,TRBV2,.,TRBJ1-4,.
TGTGCCAGCGTGGACAGGGGGCCAGATACGCAGTATTTT,CASVDRGPDTQYF,TRBV28,TRBD1,TRBJ2-3,.
TGCGCCAGCAGCCCGGAAACAGGGGAAGCTTTCTTT,CASSPETGEAFF,TRBV5-1,.,TRBJ1-1,many
TGCGCCAGCAGCTTGACCCGGAGCACAGATACGCAGTATTTT,CASSLTRSTDTQYF,TRBV5-1,.,TRBJ2-3,.
TGTGCCAGCAGCCTGAGGGGGCAGGGGCCAAGCACAGATACGCAGTATTTT,CASSLRGQGPSTDTQYF,TRBV4-2,TRBD1,TRBJ2-3,.
TGCGCCAGCAGCCAGGCCGGACTAGGTCCGGAGACCCAGTACTTC,CASSQAGLGPETQYF,TRBV4-1,TRBD2,TRBJ2-5,few
TGTGCCACCCTACAGGGGTACGGAAACACCATATATTTT,CATLQGYGNTIYF,TRBV6-5,TRBD1,TRBJ1-3,.
TGTGCCAGCAGCCCCCAACAGTGGAGGGACCCTGAAGCTTTCTTT,CASSPQQWRDPEAFF,TRBV7-9,.,TRBJ1-1,.
TGTGCCAGTAGTTCGGGGGGCGGTTTCTATGGCTACACCTTC,CASSSGGGFYGYTF,TRBV19,.,TRBJ1-2,.
TGTGCCAGCAGCGAGGACAGCCCCCCGATTAATGAGCAGTTCTTC,CASSEDSPPINEQFF,TRBV9,.,TRBJ2-1,.
TGTGCCAGCAGCTCGGACGGGACAGGGGGCTACGAGCAGTACTTC,CASSSDGTGGYEQYF,TRBV5-5,TRBD1,TRBJ2-7,.
TGTGCCAGCGATAAGGGTCAGGGGGCTGGGGATACGCAGTATTTT,CASDKGQGAGDTQYF,TRBV28,TRBD1,TRBJ2-3,few
TGTGCCAGCAGCCCCCAGGGAAACGATGAAAAACTGTTTTTT,CASSPQGNDEKLFF,TRBV21-1,.,TRBJ1-4,.
TGCGCCAGCAGTCAATCTGGGACAGGGGGTTCAAGTCAGCCCCAGCATTTT,CASSQSGTGGSSQPQHF,TRBV23-1,TRBD1,TRBJ1-5,.
TGTGCCAGCAGTTTATATGGGCCTGACAGGGGCTATCAGCCCCAGCATTTT,CASSLYGPDRGYQPQHF,TRBV27,TRBD1,TRBJ1-5,.
TGTGCCACCAGTGATTTAGGAGACAGGGACACAGATACGCAGTATTTT,CATSDLGDRDTDTQYF,TRBV24-1,TRBD1,TRBJ2-3,.
TGTGCCAGCAGCCCGCGGGGGAGCTATGGCTACACCTTC,CASSPRGSYGYTF,TRBV7-9,.,TRBJ1-2,once
TGTGCCAGTAGTGGGTTTGGACAGGATGGCTACACCTTC,CASSGFGQDGYTF,TRBV19,TRBD1,TRBJ1-2,once
TGTGCCAGTGGCCCTGAGCAGTTCTTC,CASGPEQFF,TRBV12-3/TRBV12-4,.,TRBJ2-1,.
TGTGCCAGCAGCCAAGATCTCTGGACAGGGGGAACTGAAGCTTTCTTT,CASSQDLWTGGTEAFF,TRBV3-1/TRBV3-2,TRBD1,TRBJ1-1,.
TGTGCCAGCAGCTTAGTACCAGGTTACCCCTACAATGAGCAGTTCTTC,CASSLVPGYPYNEQFF,TRBV7-9,.,TRBJ2-1,.
TGTGCCAGTAGCCGGGACAGGGTCGATGAAAAACTGTTTTTT,CASSRDRVDEKLFF,TRBV19,TRBD1,TRBJ1-4,.
TGTGCCAGCGAGGGCATCGGAAACACCATATATTTT,CASEGIGNTIYF,TRBV2,.,TRBJ1-3,.
TGTGCCATTTTGGACAGGGCTGAAAAACTGTTTTTT,CAILDRAEKLFF,TRBV19,TRBD1,TRBJ1-4,.
TGTGCCAGCAGTTTATCATCAGGGGGCGTATCACCCCTCCACTTT,CASSLSSGGVSPLHF,TRBV27,TRBD1,TRBJ1-6,.
TGTGCCAGCAGTTACCGGCGGGTACGCGGAGATACGCAGTATTTT,CASSYRRVRGDTQYF,TRBV6-2/TRBV6-3,.,TRBJ2-3,.
TGTGCCAGCAGTGACTCGTTAGGGACTAGCCGCTATGGGAATGAGCAGTTCTTC,CASSDSLGTSRYGNEQFF,TRBV6-4,TRBD2,TRBJ2-1,once
TGTGCCAGCAGTATGGGACAGGGCGAAGCTTTCTTT,CASSMGQGEAFF,TRBV27,TRBD1,TRBJ1-1,once
TGCAGCGCCAACACAGATACGCAGTATTTT,CSANTDTQYF,TRBV29-1,.,TRBJ2-3,.
TGTGCCACCAGTGATTTGAGGGGCCAGCCCCAGCATTTT,CATSDLRGQPQHF,TRBV24-1,.,TRBJ1-5,.
TGTGCCAGCAGCTTATGGATCGAGGATAACACTGAAGCTTTCTTT,CASSLWIEDNTEAFF,TRBV11-2,.,TRBJ1-1,.
TGTGCCAGCAGTCTCGGACAGGGGTGGAAGACCCAGTACTTC,CASSLGQGWKTQYF,TRBV28,TRBD1,TRBJ2-5,.
TGTGCCAGCAGCTTAGTGACGGGAGGGCCGAGGGATGAGCAGTTCTTC,CASSLVTGGPRDEQFF,TRBV7-9,TRBD2,TRBJ2-1,.
TGTGCCAGCAGCATCGGGACAGGGTATGGCTACACCTTC,CASSIGTGYGYTF,TRBV11-2,TRBD1,TRBJ1-2,.
TGCGCCAGCAGCTTAATGGGGACTAGCGGCTCCACGACCTACAATGAGCAGTTCTTC,CASSLMGTSGSTTYNEQFF,TRBV5-1,TRBD2,TRBJ2-1,.
TGTGCCAGCAGCTCGGAGGTCCTGGCCCACGATACGCAGTATTTT,CASSSEVLAHDTQYF,TRBV5-4,.,TRBJ2-3,.
TGTGCCAGCAGGTCGGGACAGGACGCGAACACCGGGGAGCTGTTTTTT,CASRSGQDANTGELFF,TRBV7-7,TRBD1,TRBJ2-2,.